This T cell receptor (beta chain) was profiled in a study of technical replicates of blood from a handful of donors. Trimming took 7 bases from V and 1 from J, leaving 16 bases between them. This CDR3 is 15 amino acids long. Looked up from germline, CDR1 is MNHEY and CDR2 is SVGAGI. TCRdb's copy holds only in-frame clones and misses some; the assay was immunoSEQ multiplex PCR. The sample carries 45,000 to 50,000 clones, around 90% recorded once. The chain carries TRBV6-5 and TRBJ1-1; D gene unclear. The source is a human donor in good health. Some clones in this sample may be carry-over from other donors' samples. The sample was PBMCs. The CDR3: CASIIRSERNTEAFF. CDR3 in DNA: TGTGCCAGCATCATTAGATCGGAGAGGAACACTGAAGCTTTCTTT.